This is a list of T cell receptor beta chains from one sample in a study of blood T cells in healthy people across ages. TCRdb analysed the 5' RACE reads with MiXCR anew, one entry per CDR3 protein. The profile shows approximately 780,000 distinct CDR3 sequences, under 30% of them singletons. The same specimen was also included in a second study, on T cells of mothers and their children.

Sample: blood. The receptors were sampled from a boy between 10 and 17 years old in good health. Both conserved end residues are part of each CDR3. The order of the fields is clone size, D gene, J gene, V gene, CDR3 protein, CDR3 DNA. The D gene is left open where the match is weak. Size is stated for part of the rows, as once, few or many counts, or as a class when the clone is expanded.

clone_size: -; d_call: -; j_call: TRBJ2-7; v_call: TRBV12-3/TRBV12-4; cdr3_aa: CASSPPNTGIYEQYF; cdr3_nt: TGTGCCAGCAGTCCACCGAATACAGGGATCTACGAGCAGTACTTC
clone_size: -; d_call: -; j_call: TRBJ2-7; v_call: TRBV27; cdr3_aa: CASSLSSGVYDEQYF; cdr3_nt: TGTGCCAGCAGTTTATCGTCCGGGGTTTATGACGAGCAGTACTTC
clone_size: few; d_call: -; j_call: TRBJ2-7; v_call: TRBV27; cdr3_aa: CASSQDRAAQQYF; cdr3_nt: TGTGCCAGCAGCCAAGACCGGGCCGCCCAGCAGTACTTC
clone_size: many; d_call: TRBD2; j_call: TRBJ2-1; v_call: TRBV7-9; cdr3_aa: CASSSLAGGSTYNEQFF; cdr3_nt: TGTGCCAGCAGCTCTCTAGCGGGGGGATCCACATACAATGAGCAGTTCTTC
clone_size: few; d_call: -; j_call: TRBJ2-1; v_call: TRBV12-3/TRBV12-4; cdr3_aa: CASSPSAVYNEQFF; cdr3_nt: TGTGCCAGCAGTCCCTCAGCTGTTTACAATGAGCAGTTCTTC
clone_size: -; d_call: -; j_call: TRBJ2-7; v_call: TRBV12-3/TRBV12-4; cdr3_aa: CASSLYGGGPYEQYF; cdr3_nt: TGTGCCAGCAGTTTATACGGGGGCGGGCCTTACGAGCAGTACTTC
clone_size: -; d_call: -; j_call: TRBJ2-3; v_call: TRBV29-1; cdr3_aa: CSALTPGGTDTQYF; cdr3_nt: TGCAGCGCCCTGACCCCCGGGGGCACAGATACGCAGTATTTT
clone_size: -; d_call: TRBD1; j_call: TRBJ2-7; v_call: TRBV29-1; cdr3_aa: CSVEGTGVDEQYF; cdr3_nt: TGCAGCGTTGAAGGGACAGGGGTCGACGAGCAGTACTTC
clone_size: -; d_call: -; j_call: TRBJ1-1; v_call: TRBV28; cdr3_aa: CASSLYSVNTEAFF; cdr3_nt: TGTGCCAGCAGTTTATACAGCGTGAACACTGAAGCTTTCTTT
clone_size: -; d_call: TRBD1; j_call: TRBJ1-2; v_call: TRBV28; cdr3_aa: CASIGTGGYGYTF; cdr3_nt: TGTGCCAGCATCGGGACAGGGGGCTATGGCTACACCTTC
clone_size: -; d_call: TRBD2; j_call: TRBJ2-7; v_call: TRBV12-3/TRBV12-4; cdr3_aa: CASTWAGGLEQYF; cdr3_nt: TGTGCCAGCACCTGGGCGGGGGGGCTCGAGCAGTACTTC
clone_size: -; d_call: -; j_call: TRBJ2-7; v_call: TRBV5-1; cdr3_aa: CASSPTATAYEQYF; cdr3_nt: TGCGCCAGCAGCCCTACCGCCACGGCCTACGAGCAGTACTTC
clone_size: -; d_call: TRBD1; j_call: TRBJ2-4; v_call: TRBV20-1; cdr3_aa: CSASGTALAKNIQYF; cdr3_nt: TGCAGTGCTAGTGGGACAGCCCTAGCCAAAAACATTCAGTACTTC
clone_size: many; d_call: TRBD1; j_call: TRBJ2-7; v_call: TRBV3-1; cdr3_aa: CASSPRDSSYEQYF; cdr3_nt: TGTGCCAGCAGCCCCCGGGACAGCTCCTACGAGCAGTACTTC
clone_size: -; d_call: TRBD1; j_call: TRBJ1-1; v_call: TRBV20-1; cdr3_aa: CSARQGTAYRAFF; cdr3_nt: TGCAGTGCTCGACAGGGGACGGCTTATCGAGCTTTCTTT
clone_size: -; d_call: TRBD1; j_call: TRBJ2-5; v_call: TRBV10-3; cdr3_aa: CAISPGQGPETQYF; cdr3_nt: TGTGCCATCAGCCCGGGACAGGGTCCGGAGACCCAGTACTTC
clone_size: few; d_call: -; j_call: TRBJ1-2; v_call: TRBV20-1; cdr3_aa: CSAIRGGDYGYTF; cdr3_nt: TGCAGTGCTATTAGGGGGGGAGACTATGGCTACACCTTC
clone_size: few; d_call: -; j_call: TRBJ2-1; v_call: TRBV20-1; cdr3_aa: CSAQGGIVDNEQFF; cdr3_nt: TGCAGTGCTCAGGGGGGTATCGTCGATAATGAGCAGTTCTTC
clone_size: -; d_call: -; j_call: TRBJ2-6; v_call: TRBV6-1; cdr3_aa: CASSQDTYPFSGANVLTF; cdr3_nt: TGTGCCAGCAGCCAAGACACATACCCCTTCTCTGGGGCCAACGTCCTGACTTTC
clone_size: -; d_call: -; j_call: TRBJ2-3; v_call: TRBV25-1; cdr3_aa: CATCETGTDTQYF; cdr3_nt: TGTGCCACCTGTGAGACGGGCACAGATACGCAGTATTTT
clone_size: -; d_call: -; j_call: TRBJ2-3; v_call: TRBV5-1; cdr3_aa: CASSLTTRYTDTQYF; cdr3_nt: TGCGCCAGCAGCTTGACAACTCGCTACACAGATACGCAGTATTTT
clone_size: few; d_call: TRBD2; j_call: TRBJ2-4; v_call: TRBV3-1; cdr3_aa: CASSQTVGGGGIQYF; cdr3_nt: TGTGCCAGCAGCCAAACTGTAGGCGGCGGGGGCATTCAGTACTTC
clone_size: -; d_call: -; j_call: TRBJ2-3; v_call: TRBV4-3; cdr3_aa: CASSQVALLIGTTDTQYF; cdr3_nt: TGCGCCAGCAGCCAAGTTGCCTTATTGATCGGTACCACAGATACGCAGTATTTT
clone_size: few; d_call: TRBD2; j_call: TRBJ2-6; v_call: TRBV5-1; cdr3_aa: CASSTGLAGTKSAGANVLTF; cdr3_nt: TGCGCCAGCAGCACGGGACTAGCGGGGACCAAGTCTGCTGGGGCCAACGTCCTGACTTTC
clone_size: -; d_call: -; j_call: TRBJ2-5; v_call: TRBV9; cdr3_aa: CASSATSGDLRRAKETQYF; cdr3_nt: TGTGCCAGCAGCGCCACCTCAGGGGACCTCCGGAGGGCTAAAGAGACCCAGTACTTC
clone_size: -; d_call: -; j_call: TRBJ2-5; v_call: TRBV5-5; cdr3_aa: CAGSSLRGQETQYF; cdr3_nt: TGTGCCGGCAGCTCGCTTCGGGGACAAGAGACCCAGTACTTC